This T cell receptor (beta chain) was found in a study of cytomegalovirus exposure and HLA in healthy donors. Whole-study findings and limits: Altogether, around 160 TCR beta chains were recorded as cytomegalovirus-associated. Reports showed the classifier diagnosing cytomegalovirus status with high specificity and sensitivity.

The repertoire was sequenced with immunoSEQ multiplex PCR; TCRdb's copy has only in-frame clones and lacks some. The sample lists about 300,000 clones, around 89% occurring once. Regarding this clone: Its specificity is unknown.

Looked up from germline, CDR1 is MGHRA and CDR2 is YSYEKL. Germline trimming cut 2 bases from V and 8 bases from J; bases unmatched to any gene: 9. This CDR3 comprises 15 residues. This chain uses TRBV4-1 with TRBJ2-1; 7 positions match TRBD2. The sequencing input was PBMCs. The TCR was taken from a woman younger than 35 in good health and CMV-seronegative. CDR3 amino acids: CASSQSGNWGDEQFF. CDR3 nucleotide sequence: TGCGCCAGCAGCCAAAGCGGGAACTGGGGCGATGAGCAGTTCTTC.